The clone carrying this T cell receptor (beta chain) occurred a few times. The antigen remains unidentified. This sample is drawn from a study of response to subunit inactivated influenza vaccine. Trimming at V came to 4 bases and at J to 8 bases, leaving 19 bases not matched to a gene. Germline lookup yields CDR1 SGHTS and CDR2 YDEGEE. There are 18 residues in the CDR3. TCRdb independently ran MiXCR on the RT-PCR reads; one entry per CDR3 protein. The table shows about 520,000 distinct CDR3 sequences, with less than 7.5% occurring only once. Findings of the study overall: The authors proposed limited new T cell recruitment per seasonal influenza vaccination.

The sequence was obtained from a man aged 45 to 75 who received an inactivated influenza vaccine. Specimen: PBMCs from blood, collected roughly 24 months after vaccination. The chain has TRBV5-8 and TRBJ2-4, with 9 positions matching TRBD2. CDR3 residues: CASSPLRAGGMGRDIQYF. For the CDR3, the DNA is TGTGCCAGCAGCCCGCTGCGGGCGGGAGGGATGGGAAGGGACATTCAGTACTTC.